This entry features one T cell receptor (beta chain) sequence. This clonotype has at least ten counts. Its antigen is currently not known. Per-base qualities were not stored, and no clone one base away is much larger. The sample is drawn from a study of T cell repertoires in cytomegalovirus infection (dated by TCRdb to the late 2010s). Notes on the research overall: The HLA type of each donor mattered for the analysis, because public TCR beta signatures pointed to carriage of CMV infection along with the matching HLA type.

Trimming removed 5 bases from V and 6 bases from J; the gene matches leave 11 bases unexplained. Via the germline V gene, CDR1 is SGHNT and CDR2 YENEEA. Including the terminal cysteine and phenylalanine, the CDR3 comprises 16 residues. The sequence is cut down to CDR3 DNA, 48 bases in frame from base 1. Sequenced using an Illumina HiSeq 1500. Clones were called with MiXCR by TCRdb after fastp trimmed the public reads at Q25, and only in-frame beta chains were retained. One record per CDR3 amino acid sequence lists the most common genes and DNA. Counted in this sample were 250,000 to 300,000 distinct CDR3 sequences; 9.1% of them appeared once. Of the sample, roughly 16% falls within the top ten clones. Beyond this particular receptor, the publication reports: In both this cohort and an independent roughly 350-donor cohort, the cumulative frequency of public TCR beta family members distinguished carriers of CMV infection plus the relevant HLA type. The ex vivo response was dominated by HLA-C-restricted CMV-specific TCR beta clonotypes, which also provided the single most frequent clonotype in two of eight donors.

The sequence came from a human donor in good health (CMV status not recorded). Some clones in this sample may be carry-over from other donors' samples. The specimen was PBMCs. In this chain, TRBV11-3 is recombined with TRBJ2-1; 9 middle bases align to TRBD1. The DNA is as follows: TGTGCCAGCAGCGCATCCGGGACAGGGCTGTTCAATGAGCAGTTCTTC. Translated, this gives CASSASGTGLFNEQFF.